The source of this T cell receptor beta chain is a study of T cells after posttransplantation cyclophosphamide. Findings of the study overall: Tissue-infiltrating T cells from skin or gut overlapped little with blood T cells.

Of note for this clone: Its antigen remains unidentified.

This CDR3 contains 14 residues. CDR1 and CDR2 (germline): SGHRS, YFSETQ. The germline V and J ends were trimmed by 4 bases and 4 bases, with 14 bases remaining between them. Clones were sequenced by immunoSEQ multiplex PCR, and TCRdb holds only the in-frame ones, with some missing. This table holds approximately 30,000 clones, more than 80% found once. Sequences were obtained from PBMCs. This receptor was taken from a man aged 45-65 years. The chain couples TRBV5-1 to TRBJ1-1; tentatively, D is TRBD1 (5 bases). The CDR3 loop reads CASSRGGMSTEAFF. Here the CDR3 DNA reads TGCGCCAGCAGCAGGGGTGGTATGAGCACTGAAGCTTTCTTT. The whole variable domain, filled in from reference TRBV5-1 and TRBJ1-1, reads KAGVTQTPRYLIKTRGQQVTLSCSPISGHRSVSWYQQTPGQGLQFLFEYFSETQRNKGNFPGRFSGRQFSNSRSEMNVSTLELGDSALYLCASSRGGMSTEAFFGQGTRLTVV.